The source of this T cell receptor beta chain is a study of T-cell reconstitution after alpha-beta-depleted transplantation in children. CDR3 length equals 12 residues. Germline V gene data show CDR1 as MGHRA and CDR2 as YSYEKL. V lost 8 bases to trimming and J lost 6 bases; unmatched junction nucleotides: 3. Unique molecular identifiers tagged the TCRbeta library. Using its own MiXCR run on the PCR reads, TCRdb lists one record per CDR3 protein. The data hold 330,000 or so distinct CDR3 sequences, with over 9.5% observed a single time. The specimen comprised PBMCs, sampled before TCRalphabeta/CD19-depleted stem cell transplant. The clonotype originates from a boy under two years old with acute myeloid leukemia, due to receive a stem cell transplant. This rearrangement joins TRBV4-1 to TRBJ2-2; 7 bases line up with TRBD1. The CDR3 reads CASRDSPGELFF. CDR3 nucleotides: TGCGCCAGCCGGGACAGCCCCGGGGAGCTGTTTTTT.